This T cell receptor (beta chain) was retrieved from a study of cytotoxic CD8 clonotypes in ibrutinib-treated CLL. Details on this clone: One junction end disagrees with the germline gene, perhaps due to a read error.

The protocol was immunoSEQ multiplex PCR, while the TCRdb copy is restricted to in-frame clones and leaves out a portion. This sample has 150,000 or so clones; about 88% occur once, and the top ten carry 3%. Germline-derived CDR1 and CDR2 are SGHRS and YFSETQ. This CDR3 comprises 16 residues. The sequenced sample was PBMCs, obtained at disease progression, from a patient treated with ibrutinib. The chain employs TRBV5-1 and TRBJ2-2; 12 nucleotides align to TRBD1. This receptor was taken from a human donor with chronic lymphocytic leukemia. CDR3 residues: CASSTRDRGLNGKLFF. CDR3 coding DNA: TGCGCCAGCAGCACCCGGGACAGGGGGCTGAACGGGAAGCTGTTTTTT.